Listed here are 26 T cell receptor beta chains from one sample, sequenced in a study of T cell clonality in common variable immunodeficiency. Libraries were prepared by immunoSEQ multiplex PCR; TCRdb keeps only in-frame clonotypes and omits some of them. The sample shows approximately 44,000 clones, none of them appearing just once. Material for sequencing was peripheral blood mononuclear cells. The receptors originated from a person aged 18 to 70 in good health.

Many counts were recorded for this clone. Incomplete CDR3 DNA: TGTGCCAGTAGTCAGGACAGACTTCAAGAGACC. Translated, it gives CASSQDRLQET. The whole CDR3 reads CASSQDRLQETQYF. The rearrangement uses TRBV19 and TRBJ2-5, with a weak D call TRBD1 (6 bases). With the read ending 3 residues before the CDR3 end, the germline J gene is used to fill in that end. The CDR3 loop spans 14 amino acids. Germline V gene data show CDR1 as LNHDA and CDR2 as SQIVND (reference sequence). V lost 5 bases to trimming and J lost 2 bases, with 12 bases between them. Based on the CDR3 plus reference TRBV19 and TRBJ2-5, the full variable domain is DGGITQSPKYLFRKEGQNVTLSCEQNLNHDAMYWYRQDPGQGLRLIYYSQIVNDFQKGDIAEGYSVSREKKESFPLTVTSAQKNPTAFYLCASSQDRLQETQYFGPGTRLLVL.

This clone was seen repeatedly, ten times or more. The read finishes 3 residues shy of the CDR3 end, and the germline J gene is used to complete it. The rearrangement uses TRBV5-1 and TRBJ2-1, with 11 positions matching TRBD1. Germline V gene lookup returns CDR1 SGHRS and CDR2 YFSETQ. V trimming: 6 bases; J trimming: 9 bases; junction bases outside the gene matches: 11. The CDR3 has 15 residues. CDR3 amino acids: CASTDPGQGVLEQFF. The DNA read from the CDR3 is TGCGCCAGCACCGACCCGGGACAGGGGGTCCTTGAG. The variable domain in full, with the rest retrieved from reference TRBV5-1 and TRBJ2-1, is KAGVTQTPRYLIKTRGQQVTLSCSPISGHRSVSWYQQTPGQGLQFLFEYFSETQRNKGNFPGRFSGRQFSNSRSEMNVSTLELGDSALYLCASTDPGQGVLEQFFGPGTRLTVL.

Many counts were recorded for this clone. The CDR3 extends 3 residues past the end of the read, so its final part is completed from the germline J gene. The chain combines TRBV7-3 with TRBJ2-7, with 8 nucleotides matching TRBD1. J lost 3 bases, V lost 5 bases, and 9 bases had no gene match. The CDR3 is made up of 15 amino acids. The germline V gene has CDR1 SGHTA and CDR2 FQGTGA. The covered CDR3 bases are TGTGCCAGCAGCCTCCAGGGGGCCGCCGTCTACGAG. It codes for CASSLQGAAVYE. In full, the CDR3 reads CASSLQGAAVYEQYF.

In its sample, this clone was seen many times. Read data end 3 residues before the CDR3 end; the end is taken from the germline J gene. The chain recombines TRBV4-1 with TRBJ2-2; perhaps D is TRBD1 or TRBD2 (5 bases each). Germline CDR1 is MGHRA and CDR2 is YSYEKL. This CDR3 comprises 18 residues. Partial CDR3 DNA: TGCGCCAGCAGCCAAGTGGGAAGACCAGGGAGAGGTGGAGAAAAG. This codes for CASSQVGRPGRGGEK. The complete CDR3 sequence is CASSQVGRPGRGGEKLFF.

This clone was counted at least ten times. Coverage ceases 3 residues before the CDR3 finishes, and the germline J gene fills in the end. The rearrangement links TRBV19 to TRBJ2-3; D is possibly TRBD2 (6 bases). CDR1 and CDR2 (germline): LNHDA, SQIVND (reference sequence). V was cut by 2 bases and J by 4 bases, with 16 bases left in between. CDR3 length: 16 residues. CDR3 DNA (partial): TGTGCCAGTAGTATAATGGCTAGCGCCCTACCAGATACG. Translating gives CASSIMASALPDT. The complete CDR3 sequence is CASSIMASALPDTQYF.

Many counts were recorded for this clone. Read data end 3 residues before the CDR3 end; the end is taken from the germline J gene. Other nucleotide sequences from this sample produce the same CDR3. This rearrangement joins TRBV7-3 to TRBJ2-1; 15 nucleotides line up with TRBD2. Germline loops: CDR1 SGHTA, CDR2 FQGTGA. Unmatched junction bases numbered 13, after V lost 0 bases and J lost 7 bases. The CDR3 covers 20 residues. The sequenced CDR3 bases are TGTGCCAGCAGCTTAACTGGACTAGCGGGGGGGCTAACGGGTTATAATGAG. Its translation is CASSLTGLAGGLTGYNE. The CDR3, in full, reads CASSLTGLAGGLTGYNEQFF.

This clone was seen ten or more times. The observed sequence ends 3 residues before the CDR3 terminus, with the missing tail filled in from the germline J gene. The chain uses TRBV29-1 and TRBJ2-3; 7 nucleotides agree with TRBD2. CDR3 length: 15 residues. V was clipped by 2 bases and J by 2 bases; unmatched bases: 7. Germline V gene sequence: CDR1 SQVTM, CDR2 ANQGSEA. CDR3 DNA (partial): TGCAGCGTTGAAAAGCCTAGCGGCACCACAGATACG. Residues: CSVEKPSGTTDT. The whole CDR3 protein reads CSVEKPSGTTDTQYF.

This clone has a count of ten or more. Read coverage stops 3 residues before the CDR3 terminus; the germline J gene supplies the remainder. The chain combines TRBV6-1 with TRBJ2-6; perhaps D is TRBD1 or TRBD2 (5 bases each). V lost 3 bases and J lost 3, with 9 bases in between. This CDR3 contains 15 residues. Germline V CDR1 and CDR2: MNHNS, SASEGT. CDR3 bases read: TGTGCCAGCAGTGATGAGGGGAGTGGGGCCAACGTC. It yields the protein CASSDEGSGANV. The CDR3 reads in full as CASSDEGSGANVLTF.

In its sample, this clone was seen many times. The DNA read from the CDR3 is TGCAGTGCTAGCCTACTAGCGGGAGGGCCGACAGATACG. Encoded protein: CSASLLAGGPTDT. From start to end, the CDR3 is CSASLLAGGPTDTQYF. V usage is TRBV20-1 and J usage is TRBJ2-3; 13 bases align to TRBD2. The CDR3 extends 3 residues past the end of the read, so its final part is completed from the germline J gene. The CDR3 is 16 amino acids. J was trimmed by 3 bases and V by 3 bases; bases with no gene match: 6. Germline V gene data show CDR1 as DFQATT and CDR2 as SNEGSKA (reference sequence).

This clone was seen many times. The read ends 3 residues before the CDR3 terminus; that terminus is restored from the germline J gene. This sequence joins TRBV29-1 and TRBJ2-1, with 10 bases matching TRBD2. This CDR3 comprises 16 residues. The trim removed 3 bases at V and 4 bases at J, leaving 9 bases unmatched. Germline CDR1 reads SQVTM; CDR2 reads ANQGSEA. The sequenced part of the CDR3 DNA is TGCAGCGTTGAGGGGGTGGAGCGGGGGGGGTACAATGAG. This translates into CSVEGVERGGYNE. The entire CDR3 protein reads CSVEGVERGGYNEQFF.

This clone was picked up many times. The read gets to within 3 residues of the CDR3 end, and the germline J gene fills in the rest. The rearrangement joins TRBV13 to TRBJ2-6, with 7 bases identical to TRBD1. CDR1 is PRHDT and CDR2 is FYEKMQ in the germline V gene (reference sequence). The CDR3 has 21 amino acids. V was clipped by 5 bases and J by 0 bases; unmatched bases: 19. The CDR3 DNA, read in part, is TGTGCCAGCAGCAAGACAGGGTATGAGCCTAGTCGGGGCTCTGGGGCCAACGTC. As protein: CASSKTGYEPSRGSGANV. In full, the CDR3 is CASSKTGYEPSRGSGANVLTF.

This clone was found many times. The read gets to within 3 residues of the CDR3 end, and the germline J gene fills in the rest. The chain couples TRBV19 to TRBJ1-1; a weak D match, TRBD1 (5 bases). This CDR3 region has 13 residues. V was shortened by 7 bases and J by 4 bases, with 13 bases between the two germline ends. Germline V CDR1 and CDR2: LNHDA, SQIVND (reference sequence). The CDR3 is CASTSGGGTEAFF. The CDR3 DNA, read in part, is TGTGCCAGTACCTCCGGGGGTGGCACTGAA.

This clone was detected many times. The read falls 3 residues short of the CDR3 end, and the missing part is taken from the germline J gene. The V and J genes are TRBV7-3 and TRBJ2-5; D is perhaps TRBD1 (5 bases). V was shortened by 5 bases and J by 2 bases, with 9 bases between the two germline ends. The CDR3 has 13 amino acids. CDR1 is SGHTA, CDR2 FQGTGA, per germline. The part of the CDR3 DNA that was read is TGTGCCAGCAGCCCCGGACAACAAGAGACC. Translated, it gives CASSPGQQET. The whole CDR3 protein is CASSPGQQETQYF.

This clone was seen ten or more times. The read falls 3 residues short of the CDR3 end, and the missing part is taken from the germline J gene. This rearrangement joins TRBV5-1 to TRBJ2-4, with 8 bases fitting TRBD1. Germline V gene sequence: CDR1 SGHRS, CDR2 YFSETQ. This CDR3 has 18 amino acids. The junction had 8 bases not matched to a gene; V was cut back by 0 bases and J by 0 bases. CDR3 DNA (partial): TGCGCCAGCAGCTTGGCCGCAGGGACAGGCGAAGCCAAAAACATT. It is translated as CASSLAAGTGEAKNI. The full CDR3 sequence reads CASSLAAGTGEAKNIQYF.

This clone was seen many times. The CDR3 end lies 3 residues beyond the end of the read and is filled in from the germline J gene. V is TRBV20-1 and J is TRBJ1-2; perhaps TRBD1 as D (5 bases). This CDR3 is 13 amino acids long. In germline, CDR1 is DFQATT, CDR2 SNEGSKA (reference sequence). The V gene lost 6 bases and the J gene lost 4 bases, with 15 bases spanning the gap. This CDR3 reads CSASTAEGYGYTF. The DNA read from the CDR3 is TGCAGTGCGTCGACAGCAGAAGGCTATGGC.

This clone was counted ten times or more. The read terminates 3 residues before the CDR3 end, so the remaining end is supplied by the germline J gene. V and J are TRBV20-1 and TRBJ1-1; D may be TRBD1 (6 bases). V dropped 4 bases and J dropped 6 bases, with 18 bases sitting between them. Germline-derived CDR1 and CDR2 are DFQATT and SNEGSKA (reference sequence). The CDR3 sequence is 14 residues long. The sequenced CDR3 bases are TGCAGTGCTACAAAGCGGCAGGGGTACCCTGAA. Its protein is CSATKRQGYPE. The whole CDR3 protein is CSATKRQGYPEAFF.

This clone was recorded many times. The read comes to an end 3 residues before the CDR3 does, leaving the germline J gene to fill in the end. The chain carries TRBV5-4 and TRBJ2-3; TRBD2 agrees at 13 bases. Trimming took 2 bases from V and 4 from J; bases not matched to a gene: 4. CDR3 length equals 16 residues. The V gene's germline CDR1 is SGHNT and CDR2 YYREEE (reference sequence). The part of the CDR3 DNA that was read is TGTGCCAGCAGCTTCCGGACTAGCGGGGGTGCAGATACG. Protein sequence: CASSFRTSGGADT. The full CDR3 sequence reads CASSFRTSGGADTQYF.

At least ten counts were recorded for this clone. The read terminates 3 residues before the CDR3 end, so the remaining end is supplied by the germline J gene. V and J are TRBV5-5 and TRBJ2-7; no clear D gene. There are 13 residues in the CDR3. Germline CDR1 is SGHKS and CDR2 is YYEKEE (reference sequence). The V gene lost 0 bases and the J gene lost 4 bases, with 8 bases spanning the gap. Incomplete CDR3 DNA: TGTGCCAGCAGCTTGGAGGGCGTATACGAG. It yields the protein CASSLEGVYE. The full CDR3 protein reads CASSLEGVYEQYF.

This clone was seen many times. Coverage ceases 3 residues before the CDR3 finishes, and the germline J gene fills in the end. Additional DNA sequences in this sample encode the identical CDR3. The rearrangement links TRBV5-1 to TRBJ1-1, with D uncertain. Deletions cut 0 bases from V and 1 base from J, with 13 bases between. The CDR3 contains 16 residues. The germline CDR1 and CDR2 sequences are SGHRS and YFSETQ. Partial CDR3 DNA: TGCGCCAGCAGCTTGGGCCCGGTATCGGGGAACACTGAA. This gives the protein CASSLGPVSGNTE. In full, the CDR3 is CASSLGPVSGNTEAFF. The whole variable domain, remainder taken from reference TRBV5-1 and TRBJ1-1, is KAGVTQTPRYLIKTRGQQVTLSCSPISGHRSVSWYQQTPGQGLQFLFEYFSETQRNKGNFPGRFSGRQFSNSRSEMNVSTLELGDSALYLCASSLGPVSGNTEAFFGQGTRLTVV.

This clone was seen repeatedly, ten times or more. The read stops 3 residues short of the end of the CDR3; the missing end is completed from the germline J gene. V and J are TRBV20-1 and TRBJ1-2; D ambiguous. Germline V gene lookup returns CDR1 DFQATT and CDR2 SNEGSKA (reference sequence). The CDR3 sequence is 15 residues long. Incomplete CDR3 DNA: TGCAGTGCTAGTCTCAATTGGGCCTCATCGGGGGGC. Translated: CSASLNWASSGG. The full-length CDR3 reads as CSASLNWASSGGYTF.

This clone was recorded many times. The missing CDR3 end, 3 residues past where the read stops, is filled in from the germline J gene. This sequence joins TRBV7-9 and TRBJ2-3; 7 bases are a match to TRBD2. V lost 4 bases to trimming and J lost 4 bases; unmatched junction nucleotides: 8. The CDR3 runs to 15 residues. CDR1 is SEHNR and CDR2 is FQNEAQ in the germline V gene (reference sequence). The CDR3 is CASSSWTSSADTQYF. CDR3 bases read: TGTGCCAGCAGCTCTTGGACTAGTAGTGCAGATACG. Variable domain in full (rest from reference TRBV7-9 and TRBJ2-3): DTGVSQNPRHKITKRGQNVTFRCDPISEHNRLYWYRQTLGQGPEFLTYFQNEAQLEKSRLLSDRFSAERPKGSFSTLEIQRTEQGDSAMYLCASSSWTSSADTQYFGPGTRLTVL.

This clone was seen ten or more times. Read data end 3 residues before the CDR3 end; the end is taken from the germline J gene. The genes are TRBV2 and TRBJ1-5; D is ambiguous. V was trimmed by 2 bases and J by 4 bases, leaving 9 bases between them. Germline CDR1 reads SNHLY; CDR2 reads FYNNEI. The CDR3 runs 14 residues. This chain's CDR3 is CASSENGRNQPQHF. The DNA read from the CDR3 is TGTGCCAGCAGTGAAAATGGGCGTAATCAGCCC.

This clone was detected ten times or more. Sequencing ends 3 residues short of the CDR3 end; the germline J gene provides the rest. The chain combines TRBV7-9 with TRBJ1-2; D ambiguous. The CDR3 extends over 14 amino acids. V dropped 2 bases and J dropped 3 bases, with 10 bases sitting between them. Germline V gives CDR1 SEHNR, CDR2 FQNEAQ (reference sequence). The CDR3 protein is CASSLSPRDYGYTF. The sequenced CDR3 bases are TGTGCCAGCAGCTTAAGTCCTCGGGACTATGGC.

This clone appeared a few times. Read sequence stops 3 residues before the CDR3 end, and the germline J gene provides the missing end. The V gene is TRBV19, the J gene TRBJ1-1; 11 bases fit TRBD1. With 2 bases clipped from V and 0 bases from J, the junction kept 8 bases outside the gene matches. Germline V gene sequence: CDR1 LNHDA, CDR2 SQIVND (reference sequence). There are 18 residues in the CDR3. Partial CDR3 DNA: TGTGCCAGTAGTATAAGGCTTGGACAGGGGGCGATGAACACTGAA. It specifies CASSIRLGQGAMNTE. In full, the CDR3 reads CASSIRLGQGAMNTEAFF.

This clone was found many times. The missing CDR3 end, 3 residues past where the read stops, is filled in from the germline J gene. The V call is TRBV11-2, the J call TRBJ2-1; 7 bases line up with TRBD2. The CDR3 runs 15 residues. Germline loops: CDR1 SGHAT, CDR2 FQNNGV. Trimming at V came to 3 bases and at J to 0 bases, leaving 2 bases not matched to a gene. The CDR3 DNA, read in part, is TGTGCCAGCAGCTTTGGCGGGGGCTCCTACAATGAG. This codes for CASSFGGGSYNE. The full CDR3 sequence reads CASSFGGGSYNEQFF.

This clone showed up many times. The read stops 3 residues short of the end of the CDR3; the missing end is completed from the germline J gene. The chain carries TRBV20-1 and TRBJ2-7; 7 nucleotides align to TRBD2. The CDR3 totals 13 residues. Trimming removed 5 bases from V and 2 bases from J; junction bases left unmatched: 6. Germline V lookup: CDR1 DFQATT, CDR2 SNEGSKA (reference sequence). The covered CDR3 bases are TGCAGTGCTGCCAGCGGGACTCCCTACGAG. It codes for CSAASGTPYE. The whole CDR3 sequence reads CSAASGTPYEQYF.